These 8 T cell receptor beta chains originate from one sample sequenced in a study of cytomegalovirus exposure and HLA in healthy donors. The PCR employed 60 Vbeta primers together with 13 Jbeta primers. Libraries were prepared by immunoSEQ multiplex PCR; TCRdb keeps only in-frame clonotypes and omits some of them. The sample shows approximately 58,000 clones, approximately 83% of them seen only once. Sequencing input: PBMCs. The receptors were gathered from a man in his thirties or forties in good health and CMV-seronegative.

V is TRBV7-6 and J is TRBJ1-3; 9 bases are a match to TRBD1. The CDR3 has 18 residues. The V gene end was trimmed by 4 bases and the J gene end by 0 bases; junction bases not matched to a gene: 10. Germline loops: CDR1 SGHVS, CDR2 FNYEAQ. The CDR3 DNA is TGTGCCAGCAGCTCCCGTCCCGGGACAGGGAACTCTGGAAACACCATATATTTT. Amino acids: CASSSRPGTGNSGNTIYF. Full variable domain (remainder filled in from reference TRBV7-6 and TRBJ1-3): GAGVSQSPRYKVTKRGQDVALRCDPISGHVSLYWYRQALGQGPEFLTYFNYEAQQDKSGLPNDRFSAERPEGSISTLTIQRTEQRDSAMYRCASSSRPGTGNSGNTIYFGEGSWLTVV.

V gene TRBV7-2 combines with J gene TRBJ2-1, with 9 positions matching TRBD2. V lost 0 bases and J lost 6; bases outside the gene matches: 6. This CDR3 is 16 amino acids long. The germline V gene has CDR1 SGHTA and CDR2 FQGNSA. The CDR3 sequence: CASSLAPGLASNEQFF. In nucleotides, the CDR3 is TGTGCCAGCAGCTTAGCGCCGGGACTAGCATCCAATGAGCAGTTCTTC.

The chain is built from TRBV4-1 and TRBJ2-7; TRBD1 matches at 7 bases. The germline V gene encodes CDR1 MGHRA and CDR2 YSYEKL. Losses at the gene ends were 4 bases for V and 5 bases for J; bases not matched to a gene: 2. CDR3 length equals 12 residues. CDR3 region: CASSPGQDEQYF. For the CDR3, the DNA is TGCGCCAGCAGCCCCGGACAGGACGAGCAGTACTTC.

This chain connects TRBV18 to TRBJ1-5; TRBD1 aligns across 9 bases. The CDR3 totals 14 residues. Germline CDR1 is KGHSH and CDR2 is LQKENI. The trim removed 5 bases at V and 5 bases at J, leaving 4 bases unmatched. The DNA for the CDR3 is TGTGCCAGCTCAGCACAGGGGGCGGATCAGCCCCAGCATTTT. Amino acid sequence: CASSAQGADQPQHF.

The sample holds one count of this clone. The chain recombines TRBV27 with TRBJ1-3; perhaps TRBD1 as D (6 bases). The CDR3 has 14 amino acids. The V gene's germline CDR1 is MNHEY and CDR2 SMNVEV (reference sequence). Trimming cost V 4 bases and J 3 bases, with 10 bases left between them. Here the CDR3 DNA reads TGTGCCAGCAGTTCCGGCAGGGGTGGAAACACCATATATTTT. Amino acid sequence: CASSSGRGGNTIYF.

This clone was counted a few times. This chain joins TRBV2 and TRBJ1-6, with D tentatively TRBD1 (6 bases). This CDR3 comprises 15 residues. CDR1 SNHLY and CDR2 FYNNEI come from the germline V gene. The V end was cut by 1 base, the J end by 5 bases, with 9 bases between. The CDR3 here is CASSEGQANNSPLHF. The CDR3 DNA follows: TGTGCCAGCAGTGAAGGACAGGCAAATAATTCACCCCTCCACTTT.

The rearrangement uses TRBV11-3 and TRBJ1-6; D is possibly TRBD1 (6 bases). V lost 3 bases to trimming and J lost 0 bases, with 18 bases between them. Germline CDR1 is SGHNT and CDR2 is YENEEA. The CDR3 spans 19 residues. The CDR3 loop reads CASSLRQDPLSSYNSPLHF. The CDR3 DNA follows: TGTGCCAGCAGCTTGAGACAGGACCCCTTGAGCTCCTATAATTCACCCCTCCACTTT.

The CDR3 loop reads CARGGRGLTDTQYF. CDR3 DNA sequence: TGTGCCAGAGGGGGGAGGGGCCTCACAGATACGCAGTATTTT. V gene TRBV9 combines with J gene TRBJ2-3; perhaps TRBD2 as D (7 bases). Germline CDR1 and CDR2: SGDLS and YYNGEE. Deletions cut 8 bases from V and 2 bases from J, with 15 bases between. The CDR3 spans 14 residues.